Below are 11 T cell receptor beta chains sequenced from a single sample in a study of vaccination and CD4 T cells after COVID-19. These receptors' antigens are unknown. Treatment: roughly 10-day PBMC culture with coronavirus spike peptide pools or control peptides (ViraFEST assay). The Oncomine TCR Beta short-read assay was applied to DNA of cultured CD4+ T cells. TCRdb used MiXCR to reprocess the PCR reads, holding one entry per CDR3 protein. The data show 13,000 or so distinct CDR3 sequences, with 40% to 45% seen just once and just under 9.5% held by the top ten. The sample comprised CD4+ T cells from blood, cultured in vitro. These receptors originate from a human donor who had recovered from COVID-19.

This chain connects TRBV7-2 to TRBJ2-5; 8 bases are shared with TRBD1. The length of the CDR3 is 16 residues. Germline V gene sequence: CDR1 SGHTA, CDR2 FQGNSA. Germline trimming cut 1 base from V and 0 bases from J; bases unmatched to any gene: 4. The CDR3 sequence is CASSLGGTGNQETQYF. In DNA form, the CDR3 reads TGTGCCAGCAGCTTAGGGGGGACAGGTAACCAAGAGACCCAGTACTTC.

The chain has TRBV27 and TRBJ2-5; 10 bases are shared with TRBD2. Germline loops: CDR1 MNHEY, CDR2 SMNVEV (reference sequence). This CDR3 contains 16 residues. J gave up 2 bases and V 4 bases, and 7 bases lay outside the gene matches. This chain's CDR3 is CASSSASGGFQETQYF. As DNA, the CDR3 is TGTGCCAGCAGTTCGGCTAGCGGGGGTTTTCAAGAGACCCAGTACTTC.

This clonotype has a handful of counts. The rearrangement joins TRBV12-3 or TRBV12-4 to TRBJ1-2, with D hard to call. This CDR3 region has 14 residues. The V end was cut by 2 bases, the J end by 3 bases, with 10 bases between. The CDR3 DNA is TGTGCCAGCAGTTTAAGTCGGGATTACTATGGCTACACCTTC. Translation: CASSLSRDYYGYTF.

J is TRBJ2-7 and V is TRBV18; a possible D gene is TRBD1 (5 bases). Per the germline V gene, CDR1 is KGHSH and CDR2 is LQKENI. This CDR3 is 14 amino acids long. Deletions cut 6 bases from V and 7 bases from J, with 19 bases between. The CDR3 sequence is CASSPNSQALEQYF. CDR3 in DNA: TGTGCCAGCTCTCCCAATTCACAGGCGCTGGAGCAGTACTTC.

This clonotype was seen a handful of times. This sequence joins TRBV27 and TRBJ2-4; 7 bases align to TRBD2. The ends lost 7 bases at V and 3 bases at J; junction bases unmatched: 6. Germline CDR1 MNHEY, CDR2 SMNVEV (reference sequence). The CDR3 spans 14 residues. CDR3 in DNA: TGTGCCAGCAAGAATGGACTAGGCAAAAACATTCAGTACTTC. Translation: CASKNGLGKNIQYF.

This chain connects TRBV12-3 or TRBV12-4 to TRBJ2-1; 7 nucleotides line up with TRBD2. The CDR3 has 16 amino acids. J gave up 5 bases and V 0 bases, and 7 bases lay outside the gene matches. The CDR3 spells CASSLAGGRKHNEQFF. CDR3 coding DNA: TGTGCCAGCAGTTTAGCGGGGGGGAGGAAGCACAATGAGCAGTTCTTC.

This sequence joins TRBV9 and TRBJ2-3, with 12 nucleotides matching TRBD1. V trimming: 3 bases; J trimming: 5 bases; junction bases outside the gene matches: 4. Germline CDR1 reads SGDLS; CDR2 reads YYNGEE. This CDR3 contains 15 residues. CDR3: CASSARDRGQDTQYF. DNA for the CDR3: TGTGCCAGCAGCGCCCGGGACAGGGGGCAAGATACGCAGTATTTT.

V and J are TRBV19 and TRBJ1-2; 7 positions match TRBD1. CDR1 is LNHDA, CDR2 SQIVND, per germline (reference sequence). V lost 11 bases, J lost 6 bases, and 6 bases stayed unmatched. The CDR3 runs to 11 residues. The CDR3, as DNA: TGTGCCGGCGATGACAGGGATGGCTACACCTTC. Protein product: CAGDDRDGYTF.

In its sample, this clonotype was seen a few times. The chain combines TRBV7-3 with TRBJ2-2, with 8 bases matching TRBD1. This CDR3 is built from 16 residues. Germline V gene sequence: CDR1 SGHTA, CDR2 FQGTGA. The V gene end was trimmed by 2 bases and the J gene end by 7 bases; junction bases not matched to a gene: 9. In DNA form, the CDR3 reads TGTGCCAGCAGCTTATGGTGCAGGGGGCTAGGCGGGGAGCTGTTTTTT. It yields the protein CASSLWCRGLGGELFF.

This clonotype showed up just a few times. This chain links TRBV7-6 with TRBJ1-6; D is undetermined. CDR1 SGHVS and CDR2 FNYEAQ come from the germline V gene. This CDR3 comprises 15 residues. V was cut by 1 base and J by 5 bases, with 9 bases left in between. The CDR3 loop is CASSLDPRDNSPLHF. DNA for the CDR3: TGTGCCAGCAGCTTAGATCCTAGGGATAATTCACCCCTCCACTTT.

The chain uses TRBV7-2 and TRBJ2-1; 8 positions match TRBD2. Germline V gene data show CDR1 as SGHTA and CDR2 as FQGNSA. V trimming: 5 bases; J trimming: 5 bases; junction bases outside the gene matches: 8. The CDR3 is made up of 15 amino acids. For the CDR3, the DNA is TGTGCCAGCAGCCAGAGCGGGGGACAACACAATGAGCAGTTCTTC. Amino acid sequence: CASSQSGGQHNEQFF.